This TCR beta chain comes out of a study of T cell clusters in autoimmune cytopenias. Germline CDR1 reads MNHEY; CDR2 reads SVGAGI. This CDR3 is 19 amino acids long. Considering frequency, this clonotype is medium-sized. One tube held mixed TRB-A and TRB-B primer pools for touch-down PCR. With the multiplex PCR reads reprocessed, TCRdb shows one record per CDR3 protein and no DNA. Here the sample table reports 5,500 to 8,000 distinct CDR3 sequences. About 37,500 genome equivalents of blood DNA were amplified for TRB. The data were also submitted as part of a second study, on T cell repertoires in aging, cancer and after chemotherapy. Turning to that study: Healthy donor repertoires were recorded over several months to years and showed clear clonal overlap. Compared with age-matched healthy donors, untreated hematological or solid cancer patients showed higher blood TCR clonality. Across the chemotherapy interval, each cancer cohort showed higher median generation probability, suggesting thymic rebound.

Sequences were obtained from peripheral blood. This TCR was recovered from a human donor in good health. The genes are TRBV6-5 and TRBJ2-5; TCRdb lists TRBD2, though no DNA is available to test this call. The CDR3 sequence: CASNFAKRLATSGHETQYF.